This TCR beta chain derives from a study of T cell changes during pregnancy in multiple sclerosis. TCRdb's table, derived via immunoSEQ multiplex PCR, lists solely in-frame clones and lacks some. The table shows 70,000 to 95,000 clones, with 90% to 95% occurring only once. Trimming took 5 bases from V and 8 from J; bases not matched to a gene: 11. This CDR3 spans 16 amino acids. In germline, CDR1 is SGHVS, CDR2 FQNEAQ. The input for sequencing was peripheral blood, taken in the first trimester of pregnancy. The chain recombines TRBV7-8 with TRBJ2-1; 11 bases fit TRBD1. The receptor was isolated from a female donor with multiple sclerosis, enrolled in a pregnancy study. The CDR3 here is CASSLWTGGEQHEQFF. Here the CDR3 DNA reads TGTGCCAGCAGCCTCTGGACAGGGGGCGAACAGCATGAGCAGTTCTTC.